This passage covers 27 T cell receptor beta chains from one sample sequenced in a study of cytomegalovirus exposure and HLA in healthy donors. 60 Vbeta and 13 Jbeta primers were used in PCR. Method: immunoSEQ multiplex PCR; TCRdb's copy keeps in-frame clones and lacks some. The sample holds 160,000 or so clones, less than 85% seen once. Sequences were obtained from PBMCs. These receptors came from a man between 40 and 49 years old in good health and CMV-seronegative.

The chain combines TRBV5-1 with TRBJ2-7; D is unresolved. The CDR3 has 13 residues. Germline V gives CDR1 SGHRS, CDR2 YFSETQ. V shed 0 bases and J shed 3 bases, with 7 bases lying between them. The CDR3 protein is CASSLGYGYEQYF. CDR3 DNA sequence: TGCGCCAGCAGCTTGGGGTACGGCTACGAGCAGTACTTC.

In this sample, this clone turned up once. The chain employs TRBV7-9 and TRBJ2-5; 9 positions match TRBD2. The DNA end is a closer match to TRBJ2-7, so the J assignment may be wrong. CDR1 is SEHNR and CDR2 is FQNEAQ in the germline V gene (reference sequence). CDR3 length equals 15 residues. Here the CDR3 reads CASRSSGGPTYEQYF. The DNA for the CDR3 is TGTGCCAGCAGATCAAGCGGGGGGCCTACCTACGAGCAGTACTTC.

The chain is built from TRBV5-4 and TRBJ1-1; D remains unclear. The CDR3 loop spans 15 amino acids. V was cut by 1 base and J by 5 bases, with 15 bases left in between. Germline CDR1 is SGHNT and CDR2 is YYREEE (reference sequence). The CDR3 nucleotides read TGTGCCAGCAGCTTGCCTCGGGCGAGAGGGACTGAAGCTTTCTTT. Its translation: CASSLPRARGTEAFF. The variable domain in full, completed from reference TRBV5-4 and TRBJ1-1, reads ETGVTQSPTHLIKTRGQQVTLRCSSQSGHNTVSWYQQALGQGPQFIFQYYREEENGRGNFPPRFSGLQFPNYSSELNVNALELDDSALYLCASSLPRARGTEAFFGQGTRLTVV.

With respect to this clone: The sample has other DNA sequences that encode this CDR3 too. The chain combines TRBV27 with TRBJ2-7; tentatively, D is TRBD1 (5 bases). The CDR3 covers 13 residues. The germline V gene encodes CDR1 MNHEY and CDR2 SMNVEV (reference sequence). Trimming shortened V by 3 bases and J by 2 bases, and 8 bases separated the two germline ends. CDR3 region: CASSFGATYEQYF. CDR3 DNA: TGTGCCAGCAGTTTTGGGGCCACCTACGAGCAGTACTTC.

This clone was observed a few times. The chain carries TRBV5-1 and TRBJ2-1; 15 bases map to TRBD2. CDR1 and CDR2 from the germline V gene are SGHRS and YFSETQ. Germline trimming cut 4 bases from V and 5 bases from J; bases unmatched to any gene: 4. The CDR3 has 16 amino acids. CDR3 loop: CASSDGLAGGNNEQFF. The CDR3 DNA reads TGCGCCAGCAGCGACGGACTAGCGGGGGGGAACAATGAGCAGTTCTTC.

This chain joins TRBV6-5 and TRBJ1-5; D gene unclear. Trimming removed 4 bases from V and 1 base from J, with 11 bases in between. In germline, CDR1 is MNHEY, CDR2 SVGAGI. CDR3 size: 15 residues. CDR3 amino acids: CASSLSSISNQPQHF. The CDR3, as DNA: TGTGCCAGCAGTTTGTCAAGCATAAGCAATCAGCCCCAGCATTTT.

This clone was detected once. The chain is built from TRBV7-8 and TRBJ2-1; no definite D call. This CDR3 has 14 amino acids. The V end was cut by 8 bases, the J end by 0 bases, with 11 bases between. The germline V gene encodes CDR1 SGHVS and CDR2 FQNEAQ. The CDR3 DNA sequence: TGTGCCAGCGCTCAGGCGAGCTCCTACAATGAGCAGTTCTTC. It specifies CASAQASSYNEQFF.

The table lists this clone with a few counts. The chain has TRBV5-4 and TRBJ2-7, with 7 positions matching TRBD1. In germline, CDR1 is SGHNT, CDR2 YYREEE (reference sequence). V trimming: 0 bases; J trimming: 4 bases; junction bases outside the gene matches: 7. The CDR3 is 15 residues long. The CDR3 reads CASSLEWSGGYEQYF. For the CDR3, the DNA is TGTGCCAGCAGCTTGGAATGGTCAGGGGGATACGAGCAGTACTTC.

The genes are TRBV29-1 and TRBJ2-1; the D gene is possibly TRBD2 (7 bases). Trimming left V 2 bases short and J 1 base short, with 18 bases between. There are 17 residues in the CDR3. CDR1 and CDR2 from the germline V gene are SQVTM and ANQGSEA. CDR3 sequence (DNA): TGCAGCGTTGAATGGGGGCGGGACTACGGATCCTACAATGAGCAGTTCTTC. It specifies CSVEWGRDYGSYNEQFF.

This sequence joins TRBV5-6 and TRBJ1-6, with 7 positions matching TRBD1. The CDR3 runs 13 residues. Germline loops: CDR1 SGHDT, CDR2 YYEEEE. V trimming: 4 bases; J trimming: 13 bases; junction bases outside the gene matches: 8. CDR3 sequence reads: CASSDLYRGPLHF. The CDR3 coding sequence is TGTGCCAGCAGCGACTTGTACAGGGGCCCCCTCCACTTT.

The CDR3 DNA reads as TGTGCCAGCAGCCCGGACAGAACTAATGAAAAACTGTTTTTT. This translates into CASSPDRTNEKLFF. The chain joins TRBV27 to TRBJ1-4, with D maybe TRBD1 (6 bases). CDR1 and CDR2 (germline): MNHEY, SMNVEV (reference sequence). The ends were cut back, 6 bases at V and 1 base at J, with 9 bases in the middle. The CDR3 runs to 14 residues.

The chain combines TRBV4-1 with TRBJ1-2; D remains unclear. Deletions cut 0 bases from V and 1 base from J, with 9 bases between. The CDR3 contains 15 residues. CDR1 MGHRA and CDR2 YSYEKL come from the germline V gene. The CDR3 spells CASSQEGRFNYGYTF. The CDR3 nucleotides read TGCGCCAGCAGCCAAGAGGGCAGATTTAACTATGGCTACACCTTC.

This chain joins TRBV10-3 and TRBJ2-3; 9 bases agree with TRBD2. The CDR3 runs to 11 residues. The V segment lost 6 bases and the J segment 10 bases; nucleotides outside the gene matches: 2. Germline lookup yields CDR1 ENHRY and CDR2 SYGVKD. In nucleotides, the CDR3 is TGTGCCATCAGAGCGGGGGGCCCGCAGTATTTT. Its protein product is CAIRAGGPQYF.

V is TRBV19 and J is TRBJ1-5, with D tentatively TRBD1 (6 bases). In germline, CDR1 is LNHDA, CDR2 SQIVND (reference sequence). V lost 0 bases and J lost 6, with 12 bases in between. The CDR3 totals 15 residues. The CDR3 DNA reads as TGTGCCAGTAGTATAGATCAACCAGGGGTTCAGCCCCAGCATTTT. Amino acid sequence: CASSIDQPGVQPQHF.

This clone turned up a few times. The V and J genes are TRBV28 and TRBJ1-5, with a weak D call TRBD1 (5 bases). The ends were cut back, 8 bases at V and 0 bases at J, with 17 bases in the middle. The CDR3 runs 16 residues. The V gene's germline CDR1 is MDHEN and CDR2 SYDVKM. The CDR3 DNA sequence: TGTGCCAGCGGTCTATCCCGGACATTTAGCAATCAGCCCCAGCATTTT. This codes for CASGLSRTFSNQPQHF. Full variable domain (rest looked up from reference TRBV28 and TRBJ1-5): DVKVTQSSRYLVKRTGEKVFLECVQDMDHENMFWYRQDPGLGLRLIYFSYDVKMKEKGDIPEGYSVSREKKERFSLILESASTNQTSMYLCASGLSRTFSNQPQHFGDGTRLSIL.

The CDR3 DNA sequence: TGTGCCTGGAGTGGAGGGAATAGCAATCAGCCCCAGCATTTT. Encoded protein: CAWSGGNSNQPQHF. This chain uses TRBV30 with TRBJ1-5; D is ambiguous. Trimming shortened V by 1 base and J by 0 bases, and 7 bases separated the two germline ends. This CDR3 has 14 amino acids. Germline V gives CDR1 GTSNPN, CDR2 SVGIG (reference sequence).

The chain joins TRBV5-1 to TRBJ1-1, with a tentative D call TRBD1 (5 bases). CDR1 is SGHRS and CDR2 is YFSETQ in the germline V gene. Trimming took 0 bases from V and 5 from J, leaving 11 bases between them. This CDR3 comprises 14 residues. In DNA form, the CDR3 reads TGCGCCAGCAGCTTGGACCCAAAGGGGACTGAAGCTTTCTTT. It yields the protein CASSLDPKGTEAFF.

The rearrangement joins TRBV5-1 to TRBJ1-4; D is undetermined. Trimming pared 2 bases from V and 3 bases from J, leaving 8 bases between. Germline V CDR1 and CDR2: SGHRS, YFSETQ. This CDR3 comprises 14 residues. The CDR3 here is CASSFREPNEKLFF. The CDR3 nucleotides are TGCGCCAGCAGCTTCCGGGAACCTAATGAAAAACTGTTTTTT.

The V gene is TRBV6-5, the J gene TRBJ1-2; unclear D gene. The ends were cut back, 0 bases at V and 8 bases at J, with 13 bases in the middle. Germline CDR1 and CDR2: MNHEY and SVGAGI. The CDR3 runs 14 residues. The CDR3 DNA reads as TGTGCCAGCAGTTACTCGGAGGGTTTCGGGGGCTACACCTTC. Protein: CASSYSEGFGGYTF.

This clone was seen more than once but under ten times. This chain links TRBV5-1 with TRBJ1-1; D is undetermined. The CDR3 length is 12 residues. CDR1 is SGHRS and CDR2 is YFSETQ in the germline V gene. The germline V and J ends were trimmed by 7 bases and 0 bases, with 7 bases remaining between them. The CDR3 reads CASGLLNTEAFF. CDR3 coding DNA: TGCGCCAGCGGACTGTTGAACACTGAAGCTTTCTTT.

The V and J genes are TRBV2 and TRBJ1-6; D ambiguous. V was pared by 4 bases and J by 8 bases, with 15 bases between. CDR3 size: 15 residues. Germline assignment: CDR1 SNHLY and CDR2 FYNNEI. CDR3 coding DNA: TGTGCCAGCAGTGGACGGCAGAGTAGCCATTCACCCCTCCACTTT. Residues: CASSGRQSSHSPLHF.

This sequence joins TRBV2 and TRBJ2-5; 12 positions agree with TRBD2. The ends lost 7 bases at V and 4 bases at J; junction bases unmatched: 7. Germline V lookup: CDR1 SNHLY, CDR2 FYNNEI. The CDR3 is 15 amino acids. CDR3 protein: CASNGLAGPGETQYF. In DNA, the CDR3 is TGTGCCAGCAATGGACTAGCGGGGCCGGGAGAGACCCAGTACTTC.

The table lists this clone with a few counts. Other DNA sequences in this specimen translate into the identical CDR3. V usage is TRBV6-4 and J usage is TRBJ2-3, with TRBD2 matching 11 bases. V shed 2 bases and J 1 base; nucleotides not matched to a gene: 2. The CDR3 runs 16 residues. CDR1 MRHNA and CDR2 SNTAGT come from the germline V gene. The DNA of the CDR3 is TGTGCCAGCAGTGACGGGACTAGCGGAGGCACAGATACGCAGTATTTT. Protein: CASSDGTSGGTDTQYF.

This chain joins TRBV7-9 and TRBJ2-4; D is unclear. The CDR3 loop spans 14 amino acids. The germline CDR1 and CDR2 sequences are SEHNR and FQNEAQ (reference sequence). Trimming cost V 0 bases and J 9 bases, with 12 bases left between them. Here the CDR3 reads CASSLAREVGIQYF. The CDR3 nucleotides read TGTGCCAGCAGCTTAGCGCGCGAGGTGGGCATTCAGTACTTC.

The chain links TRBV2 to TRBJ2-3, with TRBD1 as a possible D gene (6 bases). CDR1 and CDR2 from the germline V gene are SNHLY and FYNNEI. The CDR3 totals 16 residues. V gave up 3 bases and J gave up 4 bases, with 17 bases separating them. CDR3 sequence (DNA): TGTGCCAGCAGTGATCCCCCGGGACAAGCACCAGATACGCAGTATTTT. It encodes CASSDPPGQAPDTQYF.

In this sample, this clone turned up a few times. The rearrangement uses TRBV11-2 and TRBJ1-1; TRBD1 matches at 7 bases. The CDR3 is made up of 16 amino acids. Trimming at V came to 3 bases and at J to 2 bases, leaving 9 bases not matched to a gene. The germline V gene encodes CDR1 SGHAT and CDR2 FQNNGV. The DNA of the CDR3 is TGTGCCAGCAGCTTCGAACAGGGGTGGTTTAACACTGAAGCTTTCTTT. This sequence encodes CASSFEQGWFNTEAFF.

V and J are TRBV9 and TRBJ2-7, with D hard to call. From germline, CDR1 is SGDLS and CDR2 YYNGEE. Trimming cost V 4 bases and J 4 bases, with 18 bases left between them. The CDR3 covers 15 residues. CDR3 amino acids: CASSPLSEALYEQYF. The DNA of the CDR3 is TGTGCCAGCAGCCCCCTGTCCGAGGCGCTATACGAGCAGTACTTC.